A single sample is the source of the 6 T cell receptor beta chains below, sequenced in a study of blood T cell repertoires in COVID-19. The protocol was immunoSEQ multiplex PCR, while the TCRdb copy is restricted to in-frame clones and leaves out a portion. The sample lists some 150,000 clones; roughly 80% were seen once. Specimen: peripheral blood. The receptor source for this set is a human donor with acute or convalescent COVID-19. The donor label of this sample is uncertain.

J is TRBJ2-1 and V is TRBV11-3; D not certain. V was pared by 4 bases and J by 6 bases, with 10 bases between. Germline V CDR1 and CDR2: SGHNT, YENEEA. CDR3 length: 13 amino acids. The CDR3 region is CASSYMTFNEQFF. The CDR3 nucleotides read TGTGCCAGCAGCTACATGACTTTCAATGAGCAGTTCTTC.

The gene calls are TRBV6-5 and TRBJ1-2; 8 bases are shared with TRBD1. Germline loops: CDR1 MNHEY, CDR2 SVGAGI. V dropped 1 base and J dropped 6; count of bases not matched to a gene: 10. The CDR3 loop spans 16 amino acids. The CDR3 DNA sequence: TGTGCCAGCAGTTACTTGTCAGGGGGCCTCGGGGATGGCTACACCTTC. This sequence encodes CASSYLSGGLGDGYTF.

The genes are TRBV29-1 and TRBJ2-1; D is unclear. From germline, CDR1 is SQVTM and CDR2 ANQGSEA. The CDR3 runs to 13 residues. V was shortened by 2 bases and J by 0 bases, with 5 bases between the two germline ends. DNA of the CDR3: TGCAGCGTTGAACCCAGCTCCTACAATGAGCAGTTCTTC. This gives the protein CSVEPSSYNEQFF.

This clone was found a few times. Here the CDR3 reads CASSFLMTGVDTQYF. For the CDR3, the DNA is TGTGCCAGCAGTTTCCTCATGACAGGGGTAGATACGCAGTATTTT. The rearrangement links TRBV27 to TRBJ2-3; 8 bases are a match to TRBD1. CDR3 length equals 15 residues. In germline, CDR1 is MNHEY, CDR2 SMNVEV (reference sequence). V gave up 3 bases and J gave up 5 bases; unmatched junction bases: 7.

CDR3 loop: CASGERGKGDTQYF. In DNA form, the CDR3 reads TGCGCCAGCGGCGAGCGGGGCAAAGGGGATACGCAGTATTTT. V and J are TRBV5-1 and TRBJ2-3, with 7 bases aligning to TRBD2. The CDR3 runs 14 residues. J gave up 6 bases and V 7 bases, and 11 bases lay outside the gene matches. Germline CDR1 and CDR2: SGHRS and YFSETQ.

The rearrangement uses TRBV9 and TRBJ1-1, with 10 bases aligning to TRBD1. The CDR3 sequence is 16 residues long. Trimming took 3 bases from V and 1 from J; bases not matched to a gene: 6. Germline V gives CDR1 SGDLS, CDR2 YYNGEE. The CDR3: CASSDGQGVKNTEAFF. The DNA for the CDR3 is TGTGCCAGCAGCGACGGACAGGGGGTTAAGAACACTGAAGCTTTCTTT.